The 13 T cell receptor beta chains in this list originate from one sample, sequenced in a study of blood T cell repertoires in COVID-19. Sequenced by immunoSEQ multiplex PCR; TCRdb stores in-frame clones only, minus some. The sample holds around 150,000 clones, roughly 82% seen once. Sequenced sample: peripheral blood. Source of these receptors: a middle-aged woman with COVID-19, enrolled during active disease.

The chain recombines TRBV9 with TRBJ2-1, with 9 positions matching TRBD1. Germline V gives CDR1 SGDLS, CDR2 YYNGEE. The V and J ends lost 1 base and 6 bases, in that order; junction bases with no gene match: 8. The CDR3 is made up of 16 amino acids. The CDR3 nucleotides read TGTGCCAGCAGCGTACTGGGACAGGGAGTGGGCAATGAGCAGTTCTTC. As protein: CASSVLGQGVGNEQFF.

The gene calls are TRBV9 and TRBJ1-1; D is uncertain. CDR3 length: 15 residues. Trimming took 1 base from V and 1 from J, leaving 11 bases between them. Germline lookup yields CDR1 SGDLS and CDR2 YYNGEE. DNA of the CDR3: TGTGCCAGCAGCGTATCCGCGGCCTGGAACACTGAAGCTTTCTTT. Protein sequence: CASSVSAAWNTEAFF.

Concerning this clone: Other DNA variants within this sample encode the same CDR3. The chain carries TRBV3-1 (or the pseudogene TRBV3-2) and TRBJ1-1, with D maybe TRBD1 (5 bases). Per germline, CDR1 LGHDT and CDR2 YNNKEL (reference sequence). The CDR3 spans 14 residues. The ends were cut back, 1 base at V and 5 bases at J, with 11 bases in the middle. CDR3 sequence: CASSQGTGGTEAFF. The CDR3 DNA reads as TGTGCCAGCAGCCAAGGGACGGGGGGGACTGAAGCTTTCTTT.

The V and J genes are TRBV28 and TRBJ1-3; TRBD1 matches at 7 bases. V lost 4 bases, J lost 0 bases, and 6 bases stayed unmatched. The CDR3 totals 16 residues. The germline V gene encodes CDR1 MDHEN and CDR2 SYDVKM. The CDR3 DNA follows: TGTGCCAGCAGTTCGCAGGGGGTTCCCTCTGGAAACACCATATATTTT. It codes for CASSSQGVPSGNTIYF.

The CDR3 region is CASSPGLALPEQFF. As DNA, the CDR3 is TGTGCCAGCAGCCCTGGGTTAGCACTACCGGAGCAGTTCTTC. J is TRBJ2-1 and V is TRBV7-2, with D hard to call. The CDR3 runs 14 residues. Per germline, CDR1 SGHTA and CDR2 FQGNSA. V lost 5 bases, J lost 10 bases, and 18 bases lay in between.

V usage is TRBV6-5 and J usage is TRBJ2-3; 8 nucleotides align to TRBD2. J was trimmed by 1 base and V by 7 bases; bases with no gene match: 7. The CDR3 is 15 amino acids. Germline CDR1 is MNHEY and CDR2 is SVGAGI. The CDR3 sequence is CASTEPAGGTDTQYF. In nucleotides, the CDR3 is TGTGCCAGCACCGAACCAGCGGGGGGCACAGATACGCAGTATTTT.

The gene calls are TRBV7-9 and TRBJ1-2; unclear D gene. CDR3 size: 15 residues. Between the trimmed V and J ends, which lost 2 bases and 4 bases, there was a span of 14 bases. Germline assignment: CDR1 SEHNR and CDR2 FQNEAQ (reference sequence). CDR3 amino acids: CASSLWADAPYGYTF. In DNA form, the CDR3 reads TGTGCCAGCAGCTTATGGGCTGACGCACCCTATGGCTACACCTTC.

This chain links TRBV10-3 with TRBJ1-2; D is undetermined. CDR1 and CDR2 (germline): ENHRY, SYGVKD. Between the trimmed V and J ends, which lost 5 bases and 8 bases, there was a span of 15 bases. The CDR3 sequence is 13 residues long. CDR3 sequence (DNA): TGTGCCATCAGTAAAGGTTGGAGGGAAGGCTACACCTTC. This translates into CAISKGWREGYTF.

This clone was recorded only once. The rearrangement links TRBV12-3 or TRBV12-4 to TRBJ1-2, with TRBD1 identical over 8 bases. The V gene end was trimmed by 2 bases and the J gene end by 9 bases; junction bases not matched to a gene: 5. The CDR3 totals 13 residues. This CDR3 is CASSLSGQGRYTF. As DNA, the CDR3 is TGTGCCAGCAGTTTATCCGGACAGGGACGCTACACCTTC.

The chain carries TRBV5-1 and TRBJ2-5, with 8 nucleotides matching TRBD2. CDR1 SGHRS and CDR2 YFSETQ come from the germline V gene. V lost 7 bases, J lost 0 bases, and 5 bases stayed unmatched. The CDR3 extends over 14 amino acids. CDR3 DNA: TGCGCCAGCCGCTATAGCGGGGACCAAGAGACCCAGTACTTC. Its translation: CASRYSGDQETQYF.

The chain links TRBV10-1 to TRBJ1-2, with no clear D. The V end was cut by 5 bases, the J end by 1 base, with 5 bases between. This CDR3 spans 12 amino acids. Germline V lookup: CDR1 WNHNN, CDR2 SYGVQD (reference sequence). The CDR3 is CASSQDNYGYTF. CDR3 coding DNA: TGCGCCAGCAGTCAGGATAACTATGGCTACACCTTC.

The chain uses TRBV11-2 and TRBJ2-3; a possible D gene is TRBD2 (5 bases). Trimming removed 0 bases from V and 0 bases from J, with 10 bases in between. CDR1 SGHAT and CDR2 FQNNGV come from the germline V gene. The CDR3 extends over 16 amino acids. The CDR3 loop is CASSLDWRASTDTQYF. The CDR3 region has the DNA TGTGCCAGCAGCTTAGATTGGCGGGCTAGCACAGATACGCAGTATTTT.

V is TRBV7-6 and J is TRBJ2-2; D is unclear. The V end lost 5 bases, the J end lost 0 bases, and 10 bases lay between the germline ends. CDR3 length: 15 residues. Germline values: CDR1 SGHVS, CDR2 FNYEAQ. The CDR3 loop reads CASSRHQSNTGELFF. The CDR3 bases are TGTGCCAGCAGCCGACACCAATCGAACACCGGGGAGCTGTTTTTT.